This T cell receptor beta chain was obtained from a study of blood T cells in healthy people across ages. Alongside a J-beta primer mix, a sample-barcoded 5' primer served in a second PCR lasting roughly 6 to 11 cycles. Using its own MiXCR run on the 5' RACE reads, TCRdb lists one record per CDR3 protein. The sample has about 1.7 million distinct CDR3 sequences, about 30% seen once. Study-wide findings and caveats: CMV infection status of these donors was not known.

This clonotype was found a few times. No antigen is known for it. Isolation per sample recovered at least 7 million PBMCs. Total RNA amounts of at least 6 micrograms were extracted per sample. Sequences were obtained from blood. The clonotype comes from a woman aged 25 to 45 in good health.

Here the CDR3 reads CASSSGGPHSRDTQYF. The CDR3 region has the DNA TGTGCCAGCAGCTCGGGGGGACCGCACTCAAGAGATACGCAGTATTTT. This chain joins TRBV5-6 and TRBJ2-3; 7 bases map to TRBD2. Looked up from germline, CDR1 is SGHDT and CDR2 is YYEEEE. The CDR3 runs 16 residues. V shed 3 bases and J 5 bases; nucleotides not matched to a gene: 12.